A single T cell receptor beta chain is shown here with its context. The same CDR3 also results from other DNA sequences found in this sample. This sample was included in a study of technical replicates of blood from a few donors. TCRdb's table, derived via immunoSEQ multiplex PCR, lists solely in-frame clones and lacks some. The table records 98,000 or so clones, nearly 97% of them present only once. This receptor was obtained from a human donor in good health. The specimen was T cells isolated from PBMCs.

The CDR3 nucleotides are TGTGCCAGCAGTTTGCGGGGCAATCAGCCCCAGCATTTT. Translating it yields CASSLRGNQPQHF. V gene TRBV27 combines with J gene TRBJ1-5, with D unresolved. Germline-derived CDR1 and CDR2 are MNHEY and SMNVEV (reference sequence). The CDR3 covers 13 residues. Trimming cost V 3 bases and J 2 bases, with 5 bases left between them.